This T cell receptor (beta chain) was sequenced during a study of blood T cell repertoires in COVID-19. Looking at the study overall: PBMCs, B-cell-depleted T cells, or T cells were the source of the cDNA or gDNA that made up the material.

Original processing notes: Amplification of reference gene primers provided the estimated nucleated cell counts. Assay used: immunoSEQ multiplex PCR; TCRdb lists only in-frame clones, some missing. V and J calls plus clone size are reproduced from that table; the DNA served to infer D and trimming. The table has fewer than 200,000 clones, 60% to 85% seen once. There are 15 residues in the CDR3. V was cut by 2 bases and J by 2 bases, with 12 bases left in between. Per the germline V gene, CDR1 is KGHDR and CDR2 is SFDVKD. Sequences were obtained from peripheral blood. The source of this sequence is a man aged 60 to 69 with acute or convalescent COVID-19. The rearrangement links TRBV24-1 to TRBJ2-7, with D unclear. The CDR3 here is CATSDSQANPYEQYF. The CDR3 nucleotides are TGTGCCACCAGTGATTCCCAGGCGAACCCCTACGAGCAGTACTTC.